A single sample gave rise to the 4 T cell receptor beta chains below, sequenced in a study of blood T cell repertoires in COVID-19. Assay used: immunoSEQ multiplex PCR; TCRdb lists only in-frame clones, some missing. Here the sample spans 200,000 to 250,000 clones, about four fifths being singletons. Material for sequencing was peripheral blood. The receptors shown here come from a man aged 25-45 years who had recovered from COVID-19.

V and J are TRBV5-6 and TRBJ1-2; a possible D gene is TRBD1 (5 bases). This CDR3 has 13 amino acids. Trimming stripped 0 bases from V and 7 bases from J, with 10 bases between. Germline CDR1 is SGHDT and CDR2 is YYEEEE. In DNA form, the CDR3 reads TGTGCCAGCAGCTTGGGCAGGGATAGTGGCTACACCTTC. This gives the protein CASSLGRDSGYTF.

This chain joins TRBV18 and TRBJ2-7; D is perhaps TRBD1 (6 bases). The CDR3 runs 14 residues. Germline lookup yields CDR1 KGHSH and CDR2 LQKENI. Trimming shortened V by 6 bases and J by 3 bases, and 15 bases separated the two germline ends. The chain's CDR3 is CASSAQDRNYEQYF. CDR3 coding DNA: TGTGCCAGCTCGGCCCAGGACAGAAACTACGAGCAGTACTTC.

The chain employs TRBV7-9 and TRBJ1-1; a weak D match, TRBD1 (6 bases). This CDR3 has 14 amino acids. Trimming stripped 5 bases from V and 9 bases from J, with 19 bases between. In germline, CDR1 is SEHNR, CDR2 FQNEAQ (reference sequence). CDR3 in DNA: TGTGCCAGCAGCAAGGGAACAGGGCAGGGAAAAGCTTTCTTT. Its translation is CASSKGTGQGKAFF.

This CDR3 is CASSLGSEGGGYTF. CDR3 coding DNA: TGCGCCAGCAGCTTGGGTTCCGAGGGAGGTGGCTACACCTTC. The chain joins TRBV5-1 to TRBJ1-2, with no clear D. Germline V gene data show CDR1 as SGHRS and CDR2 as YFSETQ. The V and J ends lost 0 bases and 7 bases respectively, with 13 bases between them. The CDR3 length is 14 residues.